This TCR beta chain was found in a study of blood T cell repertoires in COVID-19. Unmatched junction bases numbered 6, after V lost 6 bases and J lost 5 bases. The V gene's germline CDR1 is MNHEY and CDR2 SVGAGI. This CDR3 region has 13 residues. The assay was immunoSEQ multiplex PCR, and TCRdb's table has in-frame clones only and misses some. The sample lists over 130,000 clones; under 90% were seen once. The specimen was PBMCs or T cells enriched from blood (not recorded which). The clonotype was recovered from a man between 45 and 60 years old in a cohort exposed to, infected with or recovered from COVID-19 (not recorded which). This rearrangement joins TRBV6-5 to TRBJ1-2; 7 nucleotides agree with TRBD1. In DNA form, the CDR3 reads TGTGCCAGCAGACGGGGACAGCTATATGGCTACACCTTC. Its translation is CASRRGQLYGYTF.